This T cell receptor (beta chain) was sequenced in a study of cytomegalovirus exposure and HLA in healthy donors. Regarding the study as a whole: Three of the chains that were CMV-associated were confirmed in vitro to be specific for CMV antigens. Being productive about 90% or about 30% of the time was typical of most TCR beta V segments in an earlier analysis. Versus the roughly 670-donor mean, an Asian-associated ancestry cluster reportedly showed fewer N-insertions in a later analysis. In a later analysis, a missense DCLRE1C variant was linked to TCR beta V- and J-gene trimming.

Use of 60 Vbeta and 13 Jbeta primers characterized the PCR. Only in-frame clones appear in the TCRdb table, and some are missing; sequencing was by immunoSEQ multiplex PCR. There are about 130,000 clones in the sample; about 80% occur only once, and 1.8% lies in the top ten. Of note for this clone: Its matching antigen is unknown.

V was shortened by 3 bases and J by 1 base, with 10 bases between the two germline ends. The CDR3 sequence is 15 residues long. In germline, CDR1 is MNHEY, CDR2 SMNVEV (reference sequence). V gene TRBV27 combines with J gene TRBJ2-1; tentatively, D is TRBD2 (6 bases). The sample comprised PBMCs. The sequence was collected from a woman in her fifties or sixties in good health and CMV-seronegative. For the CDR3, the DNA is TGTGCCAGCAGTTTGGGGACTGGTTCCTACAATGAGCAGTTCTTC. Protein product: CASSLGTGSYNEQFF.